The T cell receptor (beta chain) under discussion was sequenced for a study of blood T cells in healthy people across ages. General observations from the study: With unsorted PBMCs, a conclusive comparison of naive versus antigen-experienced cells was not possible. The long-lived group displayed more naive CD4+ cells, plus higher diversity, than the aged donors did.

This CDR3 is built from 16 residues. CDR1 and CDR2 (germline): SGHRS, YFSETQ. Trimming at V came to 3 bases and at J to 5 bases, leaving 12 bases not matched to a gene. PCR was performed a second time for about 7 to 11 cycles using a sample-barcoded 5' primer and a J-beta primer mix. Via MiXCR, TCRdb re-called the 5' RACE reads, giving one row per CDR3 protein. The table shows roughly 1.9 million distinct CDR3 sequences, with roughly two fifths occurring only once. Collection of roughly 9.6 milliliters of peripheral blood was performed for each donor. They isolated at least 6 million PBMCs from each sample. As regards this clonotype: No antigen is known for it.

The sequenced sample consisted of blood. The J gene is TRBJ2-5, the V gene TRBV5-1; 8 nucleotides align to TRBD1. The clonotype originates from a human donor in good health. DNA of the CDR3: TGCGCCAGCAGCTCCAACAGGGGGAGCTCGTCGGAGACCCAGTACTTC. Protein: CASSSNRGSSSETQYF.